The 29 T cell receptor beta chains presented below share a single source sample, sequenced in a study of OX40 agonist ivuxolimab in advanced cancers. Only in-frame clones appear in the TCRdb table, and some are missing; sequencing was by immunoSEQ multiplex PCR. The table includes under 65,000 clones, around 84% detected once. This material consisted of CD4+ or CD8+ T cells sorted from blood, taken in a trial of the OX40 agonist ivuxolimab. The source is an adult with an advanced solid tumor such as melanoma, head and neck, liver or kidney cancer.

This clone has just a few counts. V usage is TRBV7-6 and J usage is TRBJ2-6, with 8 positions matching TRBD1. V lost 5 bases and J lost 1; bases outside the gene matches: 10. CDR1 SGHVS and CDR2 FNYEAQ come from the germline V gene. The CDR3 extends over 18 amino acids. The DNA of the CDR3 is TGTGCCAGCAGCCCTATTGCAGGGGGCTCGTCTGGGGCCAACGTCCTGACTTTC. Its protein is CASSPIAGGSSGANVLTF. Variable domain in full (rest from reference TRBV7-6 and TRBJ2-6): GAGVSQSPRYKVTKRGQDVALRCDPISGHVSLYWYRQALGQGPEFLTYFNYEAQQDKSGLPNDRFSAERPEGSISTLTIQRTEQRDSAMYRCASSPIAGGSSGANVLTFGAGSRLTVL.

This chain uses TRBV9 with TRBJ2-3; 14 bases fit TRBD2. Germline CDR1 SGDLS, CDR2 YYNGEE. This CDR3 contains 21 residues. The trim removed 3 bases at V and 0 bases at J, leaving 15 bases unmatched. The CDR3 DNA is TGTGCCAGCAGCGCCCACGGGACTAGCGGGAGTGGGTCGCTAAGCACAGATACGCAGTATTTT. Its translation: CASSAHGTSGSGSLSTDTQYF.

This rearrangement joins TRBV6-5 to TRBJ2-3; a weak D match, TRBD2 (6 bases). The CDR3 consists of 11 residues. The ends were cut back, 7 bases at V and 8 bases at J, with 10 bases in the middle. The germline CDR1 and CDR2 sequences are MNHEY and SVGAGI. This CDR3 reads CASILGGTQYF. The CDR3 region has the DNA TGTGCCAGCATCCTGGGGGGTACGCAGTATTTT.

The CDR3 protein is CASSSTVGELFF. The CDR3 region has the DNA TGTGCCAGCAGTTCGACTGTCGGGGAGCTGTTTTTT. The rearrangement joins TRBV6-5 to TRBJ2-2; D is uncertain. Trimming took 4 bases from V and 7 from J, leaving 7 bases between them. Germline V lookup: CDR1 MNHEY, CDR2 SVGAGI. CDR3 length: 12 amino acids.

The rearrangement joins TRBV7-9 to TRBJ2-7; possible D gene TRBD1, 5 bases. This CDR3 contains 11 residues. Trimming took 5 bases from V and 7 from J, leaving 9 bases between them. The germline V gene has CDR1 SEHNR and CDR2 FQNEAQ (reference sequence). CDR3 nucleotide sequence: TGTGCCAGCAGCCGAAGGGGAGAGCAGTACTTC. Translating it yields CASSRRGEQYF. Variable domain in full (rest from reference TRBV7-9 and TRBJ2-7): DTGVSQNPRHKITKRGQNVTFRCDPISEHNRLYWYRQTLGQGPEFLTYFQNEAQLEKSRLLSDRFSAERPKGSFSTLEIQRTEQGDSAMYLCASSRRGEQYFGPGTRLTVT.

The V gene is TRBV4-2, the J gene TRBJ2-1; 7 bases agree with TRBD1. V was pared by 1 base and J by 4 bases, with 10 bases of the junction left unmatched. Germline CDR1 LGHNA, CDR2 YNFKEQ. The CDR3 extends over 17 amino acids. Here the CDR3 DNA reads TGTGCCAGCAGCCAAGCCTCCGGGACAGCAAAGTACAATGAGCAGTTCTTC. Amino acids: CASSQASGTAKYNEQFF.

The chain combines TRBV28 with TRBJ1-2, with 12 bases matching TRBD1. The CDR3 is made up of 14 amino acids. J was trimmed by 10 bases and V by 6 bases; bases with no gene match: 9. The V gene's germline CDR1 is MDHEN and CDR2 SYDVKM. The CDR3 DNA follows: TGTGCCAGCAGAACTCCGGGACAGGGGGCTGTCTACACCTTC. Translation: CASRTPGQGAVYTF.

The CDR3, as DNA: TGCGCCAGCAGGGACCGTAGCGGCGCAGCCAACAATGAGCAGTTCTTC. Translation: CASRDRSGAANNEQFF. The chain carries TRBV4-1 and TRBJ2-1, with a possible D match to TRBD2 (6 bases). The CDR3 has 16 amino acids. V was clipped by 6 bases and J by 5 bases, with 20 bases between them. Per germline, CDR1 MGHRA and CDR2 YSYEKL.

V gene TRBV5-4 combines with J gene TRBJ2-7; tentatively, D is TRBD2 (6 bases). The CDR3 is made up of 14 amino acids. Germline V lookup: CDR1 SGHNT, CDR2 YYREEE (reference sequence). With 0 bases removed from V and 2 bases from J, the gap between germline ends came to 9 bases. The CDR3 DNA reads as TGTGCCAGCAGCTTGGCCGGGGGTCCCTACGAGCAGTACTTC. It codes for CASSLAGGPYEQYF.

V is TRBV9 and J is TRBJ2-7, with TRBD2 as a possible D gene (6 bases). The CDR3 spans 16 residues. Germline V lookup: CDR1 SGDLS, CDR2 YYNGEE. V dropped 0 bases and J dropped 5 bases, with 18 bases sitting between them. The CDR3 nucleotides are TGTGCCAGCAGCGTAGAGGGGATTGGGGGGAAGGACGAGCAGTACTTC. Translating gives CASSVEGIGGKDEQYF. The full variable domain, its missing parts supplied by reference TRBV9 and TRBJ2-7, is DSGVTQTPKHLITATGQRVTLRCSPRSGDLSVYWYQQSLDQGLQFLIQYYNGEERAKGNILERFSAQQFPDLHSELNLSSLELGDSALYFCASSVEGIGGKDEQYFGPGTRLTVT.

V and J are TRBV2 and TRBJ2-3; the D is unclear. Germline lookup yields CDR1 SNHLY and CDR2 FYNNEI. Trimming left V 6 bases short and J 3 bases short, with 7 bases between. This CDR3 has 12 residues. In DNA, the CDR3 is TGTGCCAGCAGAATAGTAACAGATACGCAGTATTTT. This translates into CASRIVTDTQYF. Drawing the rest from reference TRBV2 and TRBJ2-3, the complete variable domain is EPEVTQTPSHQVTQMGQEVILRCVPISNHLYFYWYRQILGQKVEFLVSFYNNEISEKSEIFDDQFSVERPDGSNFTLKIRSTKLEDSAMYFCASRIVTDTQYFGPGTRLTVL.

There are a few counts of this clone. The gene calls are TRBV19 and TRBJ2-2; 7 nucleotides align to TRBD1. CDR1 is LNHDA and CDR2 is SQIVND in the germline V gene (reference sequence). The CDR3 loop spans 16 amino acids. V lost 3 bases, J lost 5 bases, and 9 bases stayed unmatched. The CDR3 loop is CASSIFSTGKTGELFF. DNA for the CDR3: TGTGCCAGTAGTATCTTTTCGACAGGGAAAACCGGGGAGCTGTTTTTT.

The chain combines TRBV9 with TRBJ2-7, with 10 nucleotides matching TRBD1. Losses at the gene ends were 3 bases for V and 0 bases for J; bases not matched to a gene: 3. The CDR3 sequence is 15 residues long. The germline V gene encodes CDR1 SGDLS and CDR2 YYNGEE. CDR3 DNA: TGTGCCAGCAGCGAGGGACAGGGGCGCTCCTACGAGCAGTACTTC. Translating it yields CASSEGQGRSYEQYF. Based on the CDR3 plus reference TRBV9 and TRBJ2-7, the full variable domain is DSGVTQTPKHLITATGQRVTLRCSPRSGDLSVYWYQQSLDQGLQFLIQYYNGEERAKGNILERFSAQQFPDLHSELNLSSLELGDSALYFCASSEGQGRSYEQYFGPGTRLTVT.

CDR3 DNA sequence: TGTGCCAGCAGCCGGACAGGGGAATACTATGGCTACACCTTC. Translated, it gives CASSRTGEYYGYTF. The V and J genes are TRBV6-6 and TRBJ1-2; TRBD1 matches at 9 bases. The CDR3 totals 14 residues. CDR1 and CDR2 from the germline V gene are MNHNY and SVGAGI (reference sequence). V trimming: 6 bases; J trimming: 3 bases; junction bases outside the gene matches: 5.

This sequence joins TRBV5-6 and TRBJ2-7; 7 bases agree with TRBD1. CDR1 and CDR2 (germline): SGHDT, YYEEEE. This CDR3 contains 14 residues. The junction had 5 bases not matched to a gene; V was cut back by 4 bases and J by 1 base. For the CDR3, the DNA is TGTGCCAGCAGCGTACAGGGGTTTTCCTACGAGCAGTACTTC. Its translation: CASSVQGFSYEQYF.

The chain carries TRBV18 and TRBJ2-7; the D call may be TRBD1 or TRBD2 (5 bases each). Trimming left V 3 bases short and J 3 bases short, with 15 bases between. The CDR3 contains 15 residues. Germline assignment: CDR1 KGHSH and CDR2 LQKENI. This CDR3 reads CASSPTTGAGYEQYF. The CDR3 nucleotides read TGTGCCAGCTCACCTACGACCGGGGCAGGCTACGAGCAGTACTTC.

This sequence joins TRBV7-9 and TRBJ2-7; D is ambiguous. CDR1 and CDR2 (germline): SEHNR, FQNEAQ (reference sequence). This CDR3 is built from 13 residues. V gave up 4 bases and J gave up 2 bases, with 9 bases separating them. The CDR3 bases are TGTGCCAGCAGCTCCCGGATGCCCTACGAGCAGTACTTC. It translates to CASSSRMPYEQYF.

The V call is TRBV6-1, the J call TRBJ2-1; TRBD1 matches 7 bases. Germline V gene lookup returns CDR1 MNHNS and CDR2 SASEGT. V lost 4 bases and J lost 3; bases outside the gene matches: 3. The CDR3 covers 14 residues. The CDR3 coding sequence is TGTGCCAGCAGTGTATCAGGGGGCTACAATGAGCAGTTCTTC. As protein: CASSVSGGYNEQFF.

The chain uses TRBV6-6 and TRBJ1-6; D unclear. The CDR3 covers 14 residues. Germline V CDR1 and CDR2: MNHNY, SVGAGI (reference sequence). Trimming took 10 bases from V and 5 from J, leaving 15 bases between them. The CDR3 is CATSFGENNSPLHF. As DNA, the CDR3 is TGTGCCACCTCATTTGGGGAGAATAATTCACCCCTCCACTTT.

The rearrangement links TRBV2 to TRBJ2-5; weak D call: TRBD1 (5 bases). Per germline, CDR1 SNHLY and CDR2 FYNNEI. The CDR3 runs 13 residues. V lost 8 bases and J 5 bases, leaving 15 bases between the germline ends. CDR3 residues: CASGRGLGETQYF. CDR3 DNA sequence: TGTGCCAGCGGTAGGGGCCTCGGGGAGACCCAGTACTTC.

The chain carries TRBV19 and TRBJ1-2; TRBD1 matches 7 bases. The CDR3 extends over 16 amino acids. CDR1 and CDR2 from the germline V gene are LNHDA and SQIVND (reference sequence). After removal of 6 bases from V and 2 bases from J, the junction contained 12 bases not matched to a gene. CDR3 DNA sequence: TGTGCCAGTAGGAATCAATCGAGGACAGGAAACTATGGCTACACCTTC. It codes for CASRNQSRTGNYGYTF.

V and J are TRBV29-1 and TRBJ2-3; 7 bases line up with TRBD2. Germline CDR1 reads SQVTM; CDR2 reads ANQGSEA. The CDR3 length is 15 residues. V dropped 4 bases and J dropped 1; count of bases not matched to a gene: 8. CDR3 nucleotide sequence: TGCAGCGTTGGTGGCGCGGGAGAACGCACAGATACGCAGTATTTT. It encodes CSVGGAGERTDTQYF.

The chain links TRBV18 to TRBJ2-1, with 11 positions matching TRBD2. The J segment lost 5 bases and the V segment lost 4 bases, leaving 4 bases of the junction unmatched. CDR1 and CDR2 from the germline V gene are KGHSH and LQKENI. CDR3 length: 15 residues. The CDR3 spells CASSLLAGENNEQFF. As DNA, the CDR3 is TGTGCCAGCTCACTACTAGCGGGGGAGAACAATGAGCAGTTCTTC.

The chain links TRBV19 to TRBJ2-3, with 7 positions matching TRBD1. This CDR3 comprises 17 residues. Germline V gene data show CDR1 as LNHDA and CDR2 as SQIVND (reference sequence). V trimming: 5 bases; J trimming: 5 bases; junction bases outside the gene matches: 16. The CDR3 nucleotides are TGTGCCAGTAGTCTCGACAGGGCCGGGTTTTTAGGAGATACGCAGTATTTT. It encodes CASSLDRAGFLGDTQYF.

The CDR3 protein is CSVNKDHDNEQFF. The CDR3 coding sequence is TGCAGCGTTAACAAGGACCATGACAATGAGCAGTTCTTC. The chain carries TRBV29-1 and TRBJ2-1, with unresolved D. Germline CDR1 SQVTM, CDR2 ANQGSEA. The CDR3 loop spans 13 amino acids. Trimming pared 5 bases from V and 5 bases from J, leaving 13 bases between.

The rearrangement links TRBV7-6 to TRBJ2-7, with unresolved D. Germline CDR1 reads SGHVS; CDR2 reads FNYEAQ. Trimming cost V 0 bases and J 1 base, with 10 bases left between them. The CDR3 contains 15 residues. CDR3 DNA: TGTGCCAGCAGCTTAGCGCAGTCCCCTTCCTACGAGCAGTACTTC. It translates to CASSLAQSPSYEQYF.

This clone occurred a few times. V gene TRBV5-4 combines with J gene TRBJ2-7, with a weak D call TRBD1 (6 bases). CDR3 length: 14 residues. Looked up from germline, CDR1 is SGHNT and CDR2 is YYREEE (reference sequence). The V and J ends lost 0 bases and 4 bases respectively, with 11 bases between them. CDR3 DNA sequence: TGTGCCAGCAGCTTGGGGGACAACCCTTACGAGCAGTACTTC. Translating gives CASSLGDNPYEQYF.

The gene calls are TRBV6-1 and TRBJ2-7; no firm D call. V was clipped by 4 bases and J by 2 bases, with 12 bases between them. Per germline, CDR1 MNHNS and CDR2 SASEGT. CDR3 size: 14 residues. DNA of the CDR3: TGTGCCAGCAGTGTATCCTTCCTTACCTACGAGCAGTACTTC. Translation: CASSVSFLTYEQYF.

About this clone itself: At one end the junction does not follow the germline gene, possibly because of a read error. V is TRBV7-7 and J is TRBJ2-5; 7 bases are a match to TRBD1. Germline-derived CDR1 and CDR2 are SSHAT and FNYEAQ (reference sequence). The CDR3 is 16 residues long. The CDR3: CASSLARTGWGETQYF. The CDR3 nucleotides are TGTGCTAGCAGCTTAGCGAGGACAGGCTGGGGAGAGACCCAGTACTTC.